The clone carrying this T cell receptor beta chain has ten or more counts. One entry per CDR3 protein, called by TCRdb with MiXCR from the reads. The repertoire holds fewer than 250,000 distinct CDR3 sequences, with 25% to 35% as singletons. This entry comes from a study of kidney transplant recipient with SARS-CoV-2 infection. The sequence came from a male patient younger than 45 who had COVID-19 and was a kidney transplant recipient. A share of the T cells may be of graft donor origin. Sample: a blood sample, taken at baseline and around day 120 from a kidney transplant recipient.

In DNA, the CDR3 is TGTGCCAGCAGCATATTTCGCACCCTTCGAAAGACCTATGGCTACACCTTC. Its protein product is CASSIFRTLRKTYGYTF. This chain links TRBV3-1 with TRBJ1-2, with no clear D. Trimming removed 5 bases at V and 4 bases at J, with 23 bases between. Germline values: CDR1 LGHDT, CDR2 YNNKEL (reference sequence). The CDR3 has 17 residues.